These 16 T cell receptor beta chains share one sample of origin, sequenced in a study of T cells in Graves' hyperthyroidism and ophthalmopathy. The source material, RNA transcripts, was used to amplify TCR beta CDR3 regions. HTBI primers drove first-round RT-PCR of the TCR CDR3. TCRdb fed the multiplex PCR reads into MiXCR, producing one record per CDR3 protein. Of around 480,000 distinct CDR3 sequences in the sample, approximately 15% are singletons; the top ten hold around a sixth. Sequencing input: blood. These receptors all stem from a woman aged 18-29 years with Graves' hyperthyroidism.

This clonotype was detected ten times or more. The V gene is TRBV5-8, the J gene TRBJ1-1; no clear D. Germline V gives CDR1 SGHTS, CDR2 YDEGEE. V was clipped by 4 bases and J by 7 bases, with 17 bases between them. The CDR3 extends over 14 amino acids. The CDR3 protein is CASSPVGYAGEAFF. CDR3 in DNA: TGTGCCAGCAGCCCAGTAGGATACGCCGGTGAAGCTTTCTTT.

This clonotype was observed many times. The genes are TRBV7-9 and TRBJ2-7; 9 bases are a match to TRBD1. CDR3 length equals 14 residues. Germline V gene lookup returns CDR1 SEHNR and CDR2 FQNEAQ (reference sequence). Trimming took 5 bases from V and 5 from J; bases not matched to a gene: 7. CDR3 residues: CASSLGQGFHEQYF. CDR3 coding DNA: TGTGCCAGCAGCCTCGGACAGGGGTTCCACGAGCAGTACTTC. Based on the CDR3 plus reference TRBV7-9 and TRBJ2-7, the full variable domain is DTGVSQNPRHKITKRGQNVTFRCDPISEHNRLYWYRQTLGQGPEFLTYFQNEAQLEKSRLLSDRFSAERPKGSFSTLEIQRTEQGDSAMYLCASSLGQGFHEQYFGPGTRLTVT.

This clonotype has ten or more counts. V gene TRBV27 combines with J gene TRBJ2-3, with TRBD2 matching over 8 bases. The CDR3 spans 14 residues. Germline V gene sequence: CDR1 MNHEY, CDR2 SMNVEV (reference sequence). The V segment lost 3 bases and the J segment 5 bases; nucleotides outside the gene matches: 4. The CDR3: CASSFGRGGDTQYF. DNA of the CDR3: TGTGCCAGCAGTTTCGGACGGGGGGGAGATACGCAGTATTTT.

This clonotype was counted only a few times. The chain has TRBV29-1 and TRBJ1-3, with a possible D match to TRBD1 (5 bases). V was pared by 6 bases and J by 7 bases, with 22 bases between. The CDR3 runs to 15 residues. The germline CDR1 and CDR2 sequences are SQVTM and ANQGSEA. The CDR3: CSVWLWDGRRNTIYF. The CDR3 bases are TGCAGCGTCTGGCTTTGGGACGGACGCCGGAACACCATATATTTT.

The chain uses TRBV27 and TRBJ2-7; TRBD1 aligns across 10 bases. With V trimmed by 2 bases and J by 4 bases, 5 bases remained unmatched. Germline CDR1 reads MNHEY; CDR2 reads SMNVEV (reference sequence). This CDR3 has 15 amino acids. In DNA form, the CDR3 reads TGTGCCAGCAGTTTAAGACAGGGGGCAGGGTACGAGCAGTACTTC. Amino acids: CASSLRQGAGYEQYF.

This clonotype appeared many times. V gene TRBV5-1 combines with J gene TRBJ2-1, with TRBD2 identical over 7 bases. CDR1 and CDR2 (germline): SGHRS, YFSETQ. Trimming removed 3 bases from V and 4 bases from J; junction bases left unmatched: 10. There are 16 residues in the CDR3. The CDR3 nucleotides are TGCGCCAGCAGCTCGGAAAGCGGGGAGGCTTACAATGAGCAGTTCTTC. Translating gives CASSSESGEAYNEQFF.

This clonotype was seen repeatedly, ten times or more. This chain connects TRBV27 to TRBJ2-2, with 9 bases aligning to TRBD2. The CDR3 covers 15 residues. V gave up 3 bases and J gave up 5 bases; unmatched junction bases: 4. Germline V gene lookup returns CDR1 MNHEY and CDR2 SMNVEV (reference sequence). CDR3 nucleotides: TGTGCCAGCAGTTTTCGGAGCGGGAGGACCGGGGAGCTGTTTTTT. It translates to CASSFRSGRTGELFF.

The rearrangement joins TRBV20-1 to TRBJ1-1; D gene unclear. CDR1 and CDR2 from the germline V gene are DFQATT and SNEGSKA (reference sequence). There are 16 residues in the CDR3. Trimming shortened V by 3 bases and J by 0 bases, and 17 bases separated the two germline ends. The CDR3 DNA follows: TGCAGTGCTAGTCCCCCAGCGCGGGGATTGAACACTGAAGCTTTCTTT. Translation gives CSASPPARGLNTEAFF.

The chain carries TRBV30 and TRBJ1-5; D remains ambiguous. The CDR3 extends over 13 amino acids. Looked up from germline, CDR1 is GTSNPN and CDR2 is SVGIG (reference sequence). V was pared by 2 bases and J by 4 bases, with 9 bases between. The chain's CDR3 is CAWSYESNQPQHF. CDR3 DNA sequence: TGTGCCTGGAGTTATGAGAGTAATCAGCCCCAGCATTTT.

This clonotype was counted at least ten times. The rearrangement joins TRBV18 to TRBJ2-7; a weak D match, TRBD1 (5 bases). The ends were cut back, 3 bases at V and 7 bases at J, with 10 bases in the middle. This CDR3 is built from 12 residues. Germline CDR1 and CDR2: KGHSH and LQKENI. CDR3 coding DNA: TGTGCCAGCTCACCCGGCGACAGTGAGCAGTACGTC. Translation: CASSPGDSEQYV.

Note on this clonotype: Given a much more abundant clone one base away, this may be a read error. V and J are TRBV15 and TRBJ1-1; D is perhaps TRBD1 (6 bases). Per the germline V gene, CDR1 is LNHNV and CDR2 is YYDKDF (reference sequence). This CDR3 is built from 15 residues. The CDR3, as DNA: TGTGCCACCAGCGGTTACAGGGAGGAGAGCACTGAAGCTCTCTTT. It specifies CATSGYREESTEALF.

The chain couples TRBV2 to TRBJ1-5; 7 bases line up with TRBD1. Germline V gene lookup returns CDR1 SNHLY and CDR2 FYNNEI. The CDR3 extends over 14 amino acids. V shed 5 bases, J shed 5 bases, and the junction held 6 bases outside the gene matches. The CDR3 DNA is TGTGCCAGCAGTATGGGACAGATCTATCAGCCCCAGCATTTT. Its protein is CASSMGQIYQPQHF.

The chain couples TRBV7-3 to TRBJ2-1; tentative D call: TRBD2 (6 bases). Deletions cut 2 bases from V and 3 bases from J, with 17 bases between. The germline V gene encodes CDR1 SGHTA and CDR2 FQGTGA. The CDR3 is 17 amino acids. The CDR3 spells CASSLGGAGPLYNEQFF. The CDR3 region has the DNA TGTGCCAGCAGCTTAGGGGGTGCGGGACCCCTCTACAATGAGCAGTTCTTC.

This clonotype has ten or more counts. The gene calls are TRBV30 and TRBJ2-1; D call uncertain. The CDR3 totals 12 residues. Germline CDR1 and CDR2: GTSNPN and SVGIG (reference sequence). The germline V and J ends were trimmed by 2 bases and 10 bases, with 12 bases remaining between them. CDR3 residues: CAWSSYRGEQFF. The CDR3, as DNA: TGTGCCTGGAGTTCCTACAGAGGCGAGCAGTTCTTC. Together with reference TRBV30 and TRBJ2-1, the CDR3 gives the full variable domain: SQTIHQWPATLVQPVGSPLSLECTVEGTSNPNLYWYRQAAGRGLQLLFYSVGIGQISSEVPQNLSASRPQDRQFILSSKKLLLSDSGFYLCAWSSYRGEQFFGPGTRLTVL.

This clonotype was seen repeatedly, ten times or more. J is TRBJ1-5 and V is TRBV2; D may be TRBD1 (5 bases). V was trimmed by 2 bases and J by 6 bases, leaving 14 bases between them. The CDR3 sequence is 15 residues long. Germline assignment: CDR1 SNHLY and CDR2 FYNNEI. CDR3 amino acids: CASSESEQGSQPQHF. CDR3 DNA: TGTGCCAGCAGTGAATCCGAGCAGGGTAGTCAGCCCCAGCATTTT.

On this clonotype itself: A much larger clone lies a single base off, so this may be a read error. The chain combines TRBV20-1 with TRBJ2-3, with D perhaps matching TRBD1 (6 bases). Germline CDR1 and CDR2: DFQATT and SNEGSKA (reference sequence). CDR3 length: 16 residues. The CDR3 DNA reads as TGCAGTGCTAGAGCCCTCCCGGACGTTGTGACAGGTACGCAGTATTTT. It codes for CSARALPDVVTGTQYF.